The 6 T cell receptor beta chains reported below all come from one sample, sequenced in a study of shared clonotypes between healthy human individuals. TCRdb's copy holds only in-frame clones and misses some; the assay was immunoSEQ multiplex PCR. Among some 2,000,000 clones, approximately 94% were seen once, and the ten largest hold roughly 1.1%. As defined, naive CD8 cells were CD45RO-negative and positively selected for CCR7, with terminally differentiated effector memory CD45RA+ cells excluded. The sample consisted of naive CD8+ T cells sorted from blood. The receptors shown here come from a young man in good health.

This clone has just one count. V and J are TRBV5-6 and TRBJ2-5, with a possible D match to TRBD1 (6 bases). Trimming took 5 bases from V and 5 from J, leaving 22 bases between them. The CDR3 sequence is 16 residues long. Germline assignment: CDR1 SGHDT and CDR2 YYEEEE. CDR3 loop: CASSPTTDRPLETQYF. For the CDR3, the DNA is TGTGCCAGCAGTCCCACTACTGACAGGCCCTTGGAGACCCAGTACTTC.

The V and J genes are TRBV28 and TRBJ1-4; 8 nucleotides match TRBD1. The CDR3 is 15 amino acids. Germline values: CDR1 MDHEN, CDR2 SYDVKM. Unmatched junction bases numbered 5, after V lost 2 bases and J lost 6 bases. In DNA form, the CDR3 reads TGTGCCAGCAGTTTACTGTCAGGGGGCCATGAAAAACTGTTTTTT. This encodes CASSLLSGGHEKLFF.

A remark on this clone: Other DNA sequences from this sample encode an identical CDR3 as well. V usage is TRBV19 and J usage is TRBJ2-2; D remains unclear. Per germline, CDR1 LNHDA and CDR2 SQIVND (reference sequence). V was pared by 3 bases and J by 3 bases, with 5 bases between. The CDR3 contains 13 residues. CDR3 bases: TGTGCCAGTAGTATTAAATACACCGGGGAGCTGTTTTTT. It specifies CASSIKYTGELFF.

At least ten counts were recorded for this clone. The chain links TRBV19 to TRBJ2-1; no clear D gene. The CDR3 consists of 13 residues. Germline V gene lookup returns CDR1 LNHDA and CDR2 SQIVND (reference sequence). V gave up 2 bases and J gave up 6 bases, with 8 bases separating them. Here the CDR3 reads CASSIRSLNEQFF. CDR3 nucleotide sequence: TGTGCCAGTAGTATACGCAGCCTCAATGAGCAGTTCTTC.

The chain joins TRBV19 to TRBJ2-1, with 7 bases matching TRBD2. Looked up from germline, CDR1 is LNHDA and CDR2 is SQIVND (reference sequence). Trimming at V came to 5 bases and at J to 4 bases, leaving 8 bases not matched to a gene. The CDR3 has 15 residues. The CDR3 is CASSALAGEYNEQFF. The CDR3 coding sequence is TGTGCCAGTAGTGCCCTTGCGGGAGAGTACAATGAGCAGTTCTTC. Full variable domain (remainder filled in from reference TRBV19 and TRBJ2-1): DGGITQSPKYLFRKEGQNVTLSCEQNLNHDAMYWYRQDPGQGLRLIYYSQIVNDFQKGDIAEGYSVSREKKESFPLTVTSAQKNPTAFYLCASSALAGEYNEQFFGPGTRLTVL.

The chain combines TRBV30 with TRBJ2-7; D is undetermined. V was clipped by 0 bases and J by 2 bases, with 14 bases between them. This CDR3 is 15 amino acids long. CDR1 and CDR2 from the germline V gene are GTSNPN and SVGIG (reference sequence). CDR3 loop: CAWSVLRRITYEQYF. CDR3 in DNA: TGTGCCTGGAGTGTACTTCGGAGAATAACCTACGAGCAGTACTTC.